Following are 24 T cell receptor beta chains from one sample sequenced in a study of T cell responses to AZD1222 COVID-19 vaccine. Sequencing was performed with immunoSEQ multiplex PCR; in TCRdb, only in-frame clones are kept and a portion is missing. The profile covers roughly 100,000 clones, with 84% appearing a single time and 12% to 15% taken by the ten largest. The starting material was peripheral blood, obtained 28 days after the second AZD1222 dose. The receptors originated from an adult who received the AZD1222 COVID-19 vaccine.

The chain employs TRBV5-4 and TRBJ2-3; D remains unclear. The CDR3 sequence is 13 residues long. Looked up from germline, CDR1 is SGHNT and CDR2 is YYREEE (reference sequence). V lost 1 base to trimming and J lost 5 bases, with 8 bases between them. CDR3 protein: CASSLHSQDTQYF. CDR3 nucleotides: TGTGCCAGCAGCTTGCACAGTCAAGATACGCAGTATTTT.

The J gene is TRBJ1-3, the V gene TRBV3-1 (or the pseudogene TRBV3-2); D gene ambiguous. Germline V CDR1 and CDR2: LGHDT, YNNKEL (reference sequence). The CDR3 is made up of 15 amino acids. V was clipped by 0 bases and J by 4 bases, with 10 bases between them. DNA for the CDR3: TGTGCCAGCAGCCAAGACGGTGCGACCGGAAACACCATATATTTT. It yields the protein CASSQDGATGNTIYF.

This clone is a singleton in its sample. V gene TRBV7-9 combines with J gene TRBJ2-5; 13 nucleotides align to TRBD2. Germline V gives CDR1 SEHNR, CDR2 FQNEAQ (reference sequence). Trimming cost V 5 bases and J 5 bases; bases outside gene matches: 5. This CDR3 is 15 amino acids long. CDR3 protein: CASSPGTSGTETQYF. CDR3 DNA: TGTGCCAGCAGCCCCGGGACTAGCGGGACCGAGACCCAGTACTTC.

V gene TRBV5-1 combines with J gene TRBJ2-7; TRBD1 aligns across 9 bases. The CDR3 extends over 15 amino acids. Looked up from germline, CDR1 is SGHRS and CDR2 is YFSETQ. V was clipped by 5 bases and J by 5 bases; unmatched bases: 11. CDR3 nucleotide sequence: TGCGCCAGCAGTTCTTCCGGGACAGGGCGAGACGAGCAGTACTTC. Its translation: CASSSSGTGRDEQYF.

This clone was observed a handful of times. This chain connects TRBV2 to TRBJ1-1; D remains ambiguous. This CDR3 is 12 amino acids long. V dropped 1 base and J dropped 1 base, with 1 base sitting between them. Germline V lookup: CDR1 SNHLY, CDR2 FYNNEI. The CDR3 nucleotides are TGTGCCAGCAGTGAAGGGAACACTGAAGCTTTCTTT. This encodes CASSEGNTEAFF.

The chain carries TRBV6-2 or TRBV6-3 and TRBJ1-1; TRBD1 matches at 8 bases. V lost 2 bases and J lost 10; bases outside the gene matches: 9. Per germline, CDR1 MNHEY and CDR2 SVGEGT. CDR3 length equals 14 residues. The CDR3 DNA is TGTGCCAGCAGTTACGACAGGGGAGTTTTCCCAGCTTTCTTT. Translating gives CASSYDRGVFPAFF.

The chain joins TRBV5-1 to TRBJ1-2; 8 bases are a match to TRBD1. Germline assignment: CDR1 SGHRS and CDR2 YFSETQ. V lost 4 bases and J lost 3; bases outside the gene matches: 5. This CDR3 spans 14 amino acids. This CDR3 is CASSKTGGDYGYTF. The CDR3 DNA reads TGCGCCAGCAGCAAAACAGGGGGGGACTATGGCTACACCTTC.

V usage is TRBV4-1 and J usage is TRBJ1-1, with D possibly TRBD1 on 6 matching bases. V lost 2 bases and J lost 4, with 11 bases in between. Germline V gene lookup returns CDR1 MGHRA and CDR2 YSYEKL. CDR3 size: 14 residues. CDR3 DNA: TGCGCCAGCAGCCAACATTCGGACAGCACTGAAGCTTTCTTT. It specifies CASSQHSDSTEAFF.

This clone appeared a few times. The chain has TRBV11-1 and TRBJ1-1, with 7 bases matching TRBD1. Germline CDR1 reads SGHAT; CDR2 reads FQDESV (reference sequence). V trimming: 8 bases; J trimming: 1 base; junction bases outside the gene matches: 13. This CDR3 contains 16 residues. CDR3 loop: CASRNYGTEQNTEAFF. CDR3 DNA sequence: TGTGCCAGCCGAAACTACGGGACAGAACAGAACACTGAAGCTTTCTTT.

This clone was detected many times. This sample also contains other DNA sequences that code for the same CDR3. The rearrangement links TRBV5-6 to TRBJ1-2, with D unresolved. V lost 4 bases, J lost 3 bases, and 7 bases lay in between. In germline, CDR1 is SGHDT, CDR2 YYEEEE. CDR3 length: 12 residues. In DNA form, the CDR3 reads TGTGCCAGCAGCCGTGGGGACTATGGCTACACCTTC. It is translated as CASSRGDYGYTF.

This clone was recorded a few times. The rearrangement links TRBV7-9 to TRBJ1-2; D call uncertain. This CDR3 has 14 residues. CDR1 and CDR2 from the germline V gene are SEHNR and FQNEAQ (reference sequence). With 2 bases removed from V and 6 bases from J, the gap between germline ends came to 13 bases. CDR3 amino acids: CASSLLGVKDGYTF. The CDR3 nucleotides are TGTGCCAGCAGCTTATTGGGAGTCAAGGATGGCTACACCTTC.

The V gene is TRBV19, the J gene TRBJ2-1; 7 bases map to TRBD1. This CDR3 spans 15 amino acids. Germline CDR1 is LNHDA and CDR2 is SQIVND (reference sequence). The J segment lost 8 bases and the V segment lost 4 bases, leaving 11 bases of the junction unmatched. CDR3 in DNA: TGTGCCAGTAGTAGGGACAGTGGGAATGAAGATGAGCAGTTCTTC. Protein sequence: CASSRDSGNEDEQFF.

The rearrangement links TRBV3-1 (or the pseudogene TRBV3-2) to TRBJ2-1; 9 positions agree with TRBD2. Germline CDR1 and CDR2: LGHDT and YNNKEL (reference sequence). CDR3 length: 16 amino acids. V shed 4 bases, J shed 5 bases, and the junction held 9 bases outside the gene matches. In nucleotides, the CDR3 is TGTGCCAGCAGCCTAGCGGGGGCGGTTTTGAACAATGAGCAGTTCTTC. It codes for CASSLAGAVLNNEQFF.

The chain is built from TRBV6-5 and TRBJ1-1; D is ambiguous. The V gene lost 6 bases and the J gene lost 4 bases, with 6 bases spanning the gap. Per germline, CDR1 MNHEY and CDR2 SVGAGI. This CDR3 contains 11 residues. In nucleotides, the CDR3 is TGTGCCAGCAGCTCCCGCACTGAAGCTTTCTTT. Protein: CASSSRTEAFF.

The rearrangement uses TRBV18 and TRBJ2-7; tentative D call: TRBD1 (5 bases). Per the germline V gene, CDR1 is KGHSH and CDR2 is LQKENI. The CDR3 is 13 amino acids. The V end lost 3 bases, the J end lost 5 bases, and 11 bases lay between the germline ends. Here the CDR3 reads CASSPQRGDEQYF. The CDR3 coding sequence is TGTGCCAGCTCACCCCAAAGGGGCGACGAGCAGTACTTC.

The chain joins TRBV19 to TRBJ2-7; D ambiguous. Germline V gives CDR1 LNHDA, CDR2 SQIVND (reference sequence). V lost 2 bases and J 5 bases, leaving 16 bases between the germline ends. The CDR3 runs 15 residues. CDR3 in amino acids: CASSIWPDLSDEQYF. CDR3 coding DNA: TGTGCCAGTAGTATATGGCCGGACCTCTCGGACGAGCAGTACTTC.

The J gene is TRBJ2-7, the V gene TRBV7-9; D might be TRBD1 (6 bases). V lost 5 bases to trimming and J lost 0 bases, with 11 bases between them. This CDR3 is built from 14 residues. Per germline, CDR1 SEHNR and CDR2 FQNEAQ (reference sequence). CDR3 DNA sequence: TGTGCCAGCAGCGTAGGACAGAGCTCCTACGAGCAGTACTTC. It encodes CASSVGQSSYEQYF.

The gene calls are TRBV7-2 and TRBJ2-3; D possibly matches TRBD1 or TRBD2 (5 bases each). The V and J ends lost 5 bases and 1 base respectively, with 13 bases between them. Germline loops: CDR1 SGHTA, CDR2 FQGNSA. The CDR3 runs 15 residues. The CDR3 spells CASSPPRGGTDTQYF. In DNA form, the CDR3 reads TGTGCCAGCAGCCCCCCGAGAGGGGGCACAGATACGCAGTATTTT.

The chain is built from TRBV9 and TRBJ1-6; D unresolved. The length of the CDR3 is 17 residues. Germline V lookup: CDR1 SGDLS, CDR2 YYNGEE. Trimming left V 4 bases short and J 0 bases short, with 14 bases between. The chain's CDR3 is CASSKEQKSSYNSPLHF. The CDR3 region has the DNA TGTGCCAGCAGCAAAGAACAGAAAAGCTCCTATAATTCACCCCTCCACTTT. Supplemented by reference TRBV9 and TRBJ1-6, the full variable domain reads DSGVTQTPKHLITATGQRVTLRCSPRSGDLSVYWYQQSLDQGLQFLIQYYNGEERAKGNILERFSAQQFPDLHSELNLSSLELGDSALYFCASSKEQKSSYNSPLHFGNGTRLTVT.

The gene calls are TRBV9 and TRBJ2-1; TRBD2 aligns across 9 bases. The CDR3 has 15 residues. The germline gives CDR1 SGDLS, CDR2 YYNGEE. The trim removed 2 bases at V and 6 bases at J, leaving 6 bases unmatched. For the CDR3, the DNA is TGTGCCAGCAGCGTTGGCCTAGCGGGGATCAATGAGCAGTTCTTC. Protein: CASSVGLAGINEQFF.

The rearrangement joins TRBV10-3 to TRBJ1-2; D might be TRBD1 (5 bases). Trimming took 0 bases from V and 8 from J, leaving 16 bases between them. The CDR3 has 15 residues. Germline V lookup: CDR1 ENHRY, CDR2 SYGVKD. CDR3 residues: CAISESRGGLDGYTF. CDR3 in DNA: TGTGCCATCAGTGAGTCCCGGGGGGGTTTGGACGGCTACACCTTC.

The rearrangement joins TRBV19 to TRBJ2-7, with TRBD2 matching over 7 bases. CDR3 length equals 15 residues. Germline V CDR1 and CDR2: LNHDA, SQIVND (reference sequence). V gave up 4 bases and J gave up 2 bases; unmatched junction bases: 8. The DNA for the CDR3 is TGTGCCAGTAGTAACGGAGCGGGGAACCCCTACGAGCAGTACTTC. As protein: CASSNGAGNPYEQYF.

This chain uses TRBV2 with TRBJ1-3; D not resolved. The CDR3 totals 15 residues. Trimming shortened V by 5 bases and J by 4 bases, and 15 bases separated the two germline ends. Germline assignment: CDR1 SNHLY and CDR2 FYNNEI. The CDR3 is CASSFIPYSGNTIYF. The CDR3 region has the DNA TGTGCCAGCAGTTTCATTCCCTATTCGGGAAACACCATATATTTT.

The rearrangement uses TRBV27 and TRBJ2-1; 7 bases line up with TRBD2. CDR3 length: 16 amino acids. With V trimmed by 0 bases and J by 9 bases, 11 bases remained unmatched. The germline V gene encodes CDR1 MNHEY and CDR2 SMNVEV (reference sequence). CDR3 bases: TGTGCCAGCAGTTTATCGGGCGGGGGAGGTAATTCTGAGCAGTTCTTC. This gives the protein CASSLSGGGGNSEQFF.